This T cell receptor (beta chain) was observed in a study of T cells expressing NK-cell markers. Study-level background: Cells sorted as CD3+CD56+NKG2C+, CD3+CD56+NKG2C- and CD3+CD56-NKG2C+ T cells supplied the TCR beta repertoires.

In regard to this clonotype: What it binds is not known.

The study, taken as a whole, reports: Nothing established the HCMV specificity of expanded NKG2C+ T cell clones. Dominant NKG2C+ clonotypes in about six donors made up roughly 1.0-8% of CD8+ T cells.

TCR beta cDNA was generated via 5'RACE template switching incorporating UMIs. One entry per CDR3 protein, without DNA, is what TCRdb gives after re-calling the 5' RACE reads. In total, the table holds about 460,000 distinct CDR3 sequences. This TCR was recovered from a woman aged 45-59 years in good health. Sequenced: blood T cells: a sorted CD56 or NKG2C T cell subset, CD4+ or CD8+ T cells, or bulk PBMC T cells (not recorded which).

The chain's CDR3 is CASSLLVRQSYGYTF. The chain uses TRBV3-1 and TRBJ1-2; TCRdb outputs TRBD1, but without DNA this stays unchecked. The CDR3 is 15 residues long. Germline lookup yields CDR1 LGHDT and CDR2 YNNKEL (reference sequence).